What follows are 22 T cell receptor beta chains derived from one specimen sequenced in a study of graft-versus-host responses after intestinal transplantation listed by TCRdb under 2021. The sample's time point label, in plain terms: cells obtained before transplantation from donor or recipient. Receptor libraries were prepared by the immunoSEQ multiplex PCR assay. TCRdb mirrors the immuneACCESS table, restricted to in-frame sequences. Some clones are absent from its copies; in checked studies, under half trace to an unresolved V gene, and the reason for the others is unknown. For this sample there are over 85,000 clones; approximately 92% appear just once. Of the sample, around 0.49% is held by the ten largest clones. Their target antigens are unknown. Sequenced material: unstimulated CD8+ T cells sorted from spleen or lymph node cells, taken before intestinal transplant. These receptors all stem from a human donor who received an intestinal transplant.

This clone occurred once. The rearrangement joins TRBV9 to TRBJ2-5; TRBD2 is a possible D gene (6 bases). Between the trimmed V and J ends, which lost 3 bases and 1 base, there was a span of 10 bases. Germline V gives CDR1 SGDLS, CDR2 YYNGEE. The CDR3 totals 14 residues. This chain's CDR3 is CASSGSGVQETQYF. The CDR3 DNA reads as TGTGCCAGCAGCGGTAGCGGAGTCCAAGAGACCCAGTACTTC. The complete variable domain, with remaining parts taken from reference TRBV9 and TRBJ2-5, reads DSGVTQTPKHLITATGQRVTLRCSPRSGDLSVYWYQQSLDQGLQFLIQYYNGEERAKGNILERFSAQQFPDLHSELNLSSLELGDSALYFCASSGSGVQETQYFGPGTRLLVL.

The chain uses TRBV28 and TRBJ2-1; TRBD2 agrees at 14 bases. The CDR3 totals 18 residues. Germline-derived CDR1 and CDR2 are MDHEN and SYDVKM. V shed 8 bases, J shed 1 base, and the junction held 10 bases outside the gene matches. The CDR3 DNA reads as TGTGCCAGCGATACGGGACTAGCGGGAGTGACATCCTACAATGAGCAGTTCTTC. Amino acids: CASDTGLAGVTSYNEQFF.

The chain joins TRBV19 to TRBJ2-5, with D possibly matching TRBD2 (6 bases). The J call may be wrong; the DNA end is better matched by TRBJ2-7. There are 14 residues in the CDR3. The germline V gene encodes CDR1 LNHDA and CDR2 SQIVND (reference sequence). The CDR3 region is CASSPGTGSYEQYF. The CDR3 coding sequence is TGTGCCAGTAGTCCCGGGACTGGCTCCTACGAGCAGTACTTC.

The genes are TRBV12-5 and TRBJ2-5; TRBD1 agrees at 12 bases. CDR3 size: 16 residues. CDR1 and CDR2 from the germline V gene are LGHNT and FRNRAP. V lost 2 bases, J lost 5 bases, and 6 bases stayed unmatched. The CDR3 is CASGLFPGTGGETQYF. The DNA of the CDR3 is TGTGCTAGTGGTTTGTTCCCCGGGACAGGGGGCGAGACCCAGTACTTC.

The V and J genes are TRBV7-8 and TRBJ2-5; 10 bases map to TRBD1. V shed 5 bases and J 3 bases; nucleotides not matched to a gene: 6. The CDR3 covers 15 residues. The germline V gene encodes CDR1 SGHVS and CDR2 FQNEAQ. The CDR3 region is CASSIDRGREETQYF. CDR3 in DNA: TGTGCCAGCAGCATAGACAGGGGGCGTGAAGAGACCCAGTACTTC. Variable domain in full (rest from reference TRBV7-8 and TRBJ2-5): GAGVSQSPRYKVAKRGQDVALRCDPISGHVSLFWYQQALGQGPEFLTYFQNEAQLDKSGLPSDRFFAERPEGSVSTLKIQRTQQEDSAVYLCASSIDRGREETQYFGPGTRLLVL.

V and J are TRBV15 and TRBJ1-1; possible D gene TRBD1, 5 bases. CDR1 is LNHNV and CDR2 is YYDKDF in the germline V gene (reference sequence). This CDR3 is 13 amino acids long. Trimming shortened V by 11 bases and J by 4 bases, and 17 bases separated the two germline ends. The CDR3 here is CAVGEGIGTEAFF. The CDR3 DNA sequence: TGTGCCGTAGGGGAGGGAATAGGCACTGAAGCTTTCTTT.

The chain recombines TRBV28 with TRBJ1-5, with D unclear. Germline V gene data show CDR1 as MDHEN and CDR2 as SYDVKM. Trimming took off 6 bases at V and 3 bases at J, with 9 bases between the two ends. The CDR3 is made up of 13 amino acids. CDR3 in amino acids: CASRDTYNQPQHF. CDR3 coding DNA: TGTGCCAGCAGAGACACGTACAATCAGCCCCAGCATTTT.

This CDR3 is CASSQVRGTDTQYF. The CDR3 DNA is TGCGCCAGCAGCCAAGTAAGAGGCACAGATACGCAGTATTTT. The chain carries TRBV4-3 and TRBJ2-3; D is ambiguous. The CDR3 covers 14 residues. The germline gives CDR1 LGHNA, CDR2 YSLEER. Trimming removed 1 base from V and 1 base from J, with 6 bases in between.

The rearrangement joins TRBV7-3 to TRBJ2-1, with 7 bases that match TRBD2. V lost 5 bases and J lost 0; bases outside the gene matches: 7. This CDR3 comprises 16 residues. Germline V CDR1 and CDR2: SGHTA, FQGTGA. The chain's CDR3 is CASSATGTTSYNEQFF. The CDR3 DNA sequence: TGTGCCAGCAGCGCAACCGGGACTACCTCCTACAATGAGCAGTTCTTC.

The chain joins TRBV6-5 to TRBJ2-7; a weak D match, TRBD2 (6 bases). Per germline, CDR1 MNHEY and CDR2 SVGAGI. CDR3 size: 15 residues. Trimming stripped 2 bases from V and 3 bases from J, with 14 bases between. The CDR3, as DNA: TGTGCCAGCAGTTACGCCACGGGGAGGATCTACGAGCAGTACTTC. This codes for CASSYATGRIYEQYF.

This chain joins TRBV7-9 and TRBJ2-1; 9 bases are shared with TRBD2. The junction had 8 bases not matched to a gene; V was cut back by 1 base and J by 4 bases. Germline assignment: CDR1 SEHNR and CDR2 FQNEAQ (reference sequence). The CDR3 totals 17 residues. The CDR3, as DNA: TGTGCCAGCAGCTTAGTGGGGTTGCGGGAGGGTTACAATGAGCAGTTCTTC. Its protein is CASSLVGLREGYNEQFF.

The gene calls are TRBV7-9 and TRBJ1-1; D remains unclear. The CDR3 covers 13 residues. Per the germline V gene, CDR1 is SEHNR and CDR2 is FQNEAQ (reference sequence). V lost 3 bases to trimming and J lost 5 bases, with 10 bases between them. Here the CDR3 DNA reads TGTGCCAGCAGCTTCGAGCCGGGGACTGAAGCTTTCTTT. It codes for CASSFEPGTEAFF.

The chain carries TRBV4-2 and TRBJ2-3, with 7 bases matching TRBD2. The V segment lost 0 bases and the J segment 0 bases; nucleotides outside the gene matches: 15. There are 20 residues in the CDR3. Germline loops: CDR1 LGHNA, CDR2 YNFKEQ. CDR3 DNA sequence: TGTGCCAGCAGCCAAGATGGACCCCGGGGGGATCGGTCTAGCACAGATACGCAGTATTTT. This gives the protein CASSQDGPRGDRSSTDTQYF.

This chain connects TRBV7-9 to TRBJ2-1; D might be TRBD2 (5 bases). V lost 0 bases, J lost 4 bases, and 13 bases lay in between. CDR3 length: 16 amino acids. Germline CDR1 is SEHNR and CDR2 is FQNEAQ (reference sequence). DNA of the CDR3: TGTGCCAGCAGCTTAGCGGGCCTCGGGATATACAATGAGCAGTTCTTC. It yields the protein CASSLAGLGIYNEQFF.

This chain uses TRBV11-3 with TRBJ2-7, with 7 bases fitting TRBD2. Losses at the gene ends were 4 bases for V and 4 bases for J; bases not matched to a gene: 7. Germline assignment: CDR1 SGHNT and CDR2 YENEEA. The CDR3 extends over 14 amino acids. CDR3 coding DNA: TGTGCCAGCAGCTCCAGACTAGCTCTGTACGAGCAGTACTTC. It codes for CASSSRLALYEQYF.

The chain carries TRBV7-2 and TRBJ1-5; D unclear. Trimming took off 3 bases at V and 1 base at J, with 7 bases between the two ends. Germline assignment: CDR1 SGHTA and CDR2 FQGNSA. This CDR3 has 14 amino acids. This CDR3 reads CASSFSRSNQPQHF. CDR3 nucleotides: TGTGCCAGCAGCTTCTCGCGGAGCAATCAGCCCCAGCATTTT. Looking up the rest from reference TRBV7-2 and TRBJ1-5 gives the full variable domain: GAGVSQSPSNKVTEKGKDVELRCDPISGHTALYWYRQSLGQGLEFLIYFQGNSAPDKSGLPSDRFSAERTGGSVSTLTIQRTQQEDSAVYLCASSFSRSNQPQHFGDGTRLSIL.

This chain links TRBV2 with TRBJ1-6, with TRBD1 matching 7 bases. V trimming: 7 bases; J trimming: 7 bases; junction bases outside the gene matches: 4. The CDR3 extends over 13 amino acids. The germline V gene encodes CDR1 SNHLY and CDR2 FYNNEI. CDR3: CASMAGGNSPLHF. For the CDR3, the DNA is TGTGCCAGCATGGCAGGGGGGAATTCACCCCTCCACTTT.

To note about this clone: The junction differs from germline at one of its ends, possibly a read error. The rearrangement joins TRBV25-1 to TRBJ1-1; D unresolved. CDR3 length: 15 amino acids. Germline values: CDR1 MGHDK, CDR2 SYGVNS. CDR3 residues: CASSESINLGTEAFF. CDR3 DNA sequence: TGTGCCAGCAGTGAATCGATTAACCTGGGCACTGAAGCCTTCTTT.

This clone was seen more than once but under ten times. In nucleotides, the CDR3 is TGTGCCAGCAGTGATTACCGACCTAGACGGCAGCCCCAGCATTTT. This translates into CASSDYRPRRQPQHF. This chain links TRBV25-1 with TRBJ1-5; D ambiguous. CDR3 length: 15 amino acids. V was clipped by 3 bases and J by 7 bases, with 16 bases between them. Germline loops: CDR1 MGHDK, CDR2 SYGVNS.

V usage is TRBV4-1 and J usage is TRBJ2-1, with D possibly being TRBD2 (5 bases). Germline CDR1 and CDR2: MGHRA and YSYEKL. This CDR3 has 13 residues. Deletions cut 4 bases from V and 5 bases from J, with 9 bases between. This chain's CDR3 is CASSPEVNNEQFF. As DNA, the CDR3 is TGCGCCAGCAGCCCGGAGGTAAACAATGAGCAGTTCTTC.

The chain combines TRBV5-6 with TRBJ2-1; 9 nucleotides align to TRBD1. This CDR3 comprises 14 residues. Germline V lookup: CDR1 SGHDT, CDR2 YYEEEE. V lost 0 bases and J lost 7; bases outside the gene matches: 2. The chain's CDR3 is CASSLGQGVNEQFF. In DNA form, the CDR3 reads TGTGCCAGCAGCTTGGGACAGGGGGTGAATGAGCAGTTCTTC.

The chain combines TRBV4-1 with TRBJ1-2, with D uncertain. V gave up 3 bases and J gave up 4 bases, with 12 bases separating them. This CDR3 contains 14 residues. Per germline, CDR1 MGHRA and CDR2 YSYEKL. The CDR3 nucleotides read TGCGCCAGCAGCCAGTTAGATCGCGTCTATGGCTACACCTTC. Translated, it gives CASSQLDRVYGYTF.